The 27 T cell receptor beta chains given below trace back to one sample, sequenced in a study of shared clonotypes between healthy human individuals. The protocol was immunoSEQ multiplex PCR, while the TCRdb copy is restricted to in-frame clones and leaves out a portion. The data show about 2.4 million clones, roughly 92% seen once. Sequencing was performed on naive CD4+ T cells sorted from blood. Subset of the sample: CD45RA+ positively selected. Source of these receptors: a man aged 18-30 years in good health.

The gene calls are TRBV10-3 and TRBJ2-7; 9 bases align to TRBD1. V lost 4 bases to trimming and J lost 0 bases; unmatched junction nucleotides: 4. CDR3 length: 15 amino acids. Germline V lookup: CDR1 ENHRY, CDR2 SYGVKD. Written as DNA, the CDR3 is TGTGCCATCAGTGGACAGGGGGGTTTCTCCTACGAGCAGTACTTC. This sequence encodes CAISGQGGFSYEQYF.

CDR3: CASSTLAETYEQYF. In nucleotides, the CDR3 is TGTGCCAGCAGCACTCTAGCGGAAACGTACGAGCAGTACTTC. The chain links TRBV9 to TRBJ2-7, with 7 nucleotides matching TRBD2. Trimming removed 4 bases from V and 4 bases from J; junction bases left unmatched: 8. Per germline, CDR1 SGDLS and CDR2 YYNGEE. The CDR3 contains 14 residues.

V gene TRBV6-6 combines with J gene TRBJ2-2; no clear D. The germline V gene has CDR1 MNHNY and CDR2 SVGAGI (reference sequence). The CDR3 totals 16 residues. Trimming pared 4 bases from V and 0 bases from J, leaving 12 bases between. The CDR3 protein is CASSSPFGSNTGELFF. In DNA, the CDR3 is TGTGCCAGCAGTTCCCCTTTTGGCTCGAACACCGGGGAGCTGTTTTTT.

The J gene is TRBJ2-3, the V gene TRBV30, with D perhaps TRBD2 (6 bases). With 2 bases removed from V and 4 bases from J, the gap between germline ends came to 10 bases. Germline assignment: CDR1 GTSNPN and CDR2 SVGIG (reference sequence). This CDR3 contains 13 residues. For the CDR3, the DNA is TGTGCCTGGAGTTCACTAGCCGCAGATACGCAGTATTTT. Its protein is CAWSSLAADTQYF.

A note on this clone: Other nucleotide sequences from this sample produce the same CDR3. The rearrangement uses TRBV5-1 and TRBJ2-7; no definite D call. The germline V gene has CDR1 SGHRS and CDR2 YFSETQ. The CDR3 extends over 13 amino acids. V dropped 0 bases and J dropped 3 bases, with 7 bases sitting between them. In DNA form, the CDR3 reads TGCGCCAGCAGCTTGGAGGGATACTACGAGCAGTACTTC. Translating it yields CASSLEGYYEQYF.

V and J are TRBV7-2 and TRBJ2-7; TRBD1 matches at 7 bases. The germline V gene has CDR1 SGHTA and CDR2 FQGNSA. The trim removed 1 base at V and 2 bases at J, leaving 8 bases unmatched. The CDR3 has 16 amino acids. The CDR3 is CASSLGETGRPYEQYF. The CDR3 coding sequence is TGTGCCAGCAGCTTAGGAGAGACAGGGCGACCCTACGAGCAGTACTTC.

This chain links TRBV15 with TRBJ1-2, with TRBD1 as a possible D gene (6 bases). Trimming took off 1 base at V and 7 bases at J, with 16 bases between the two ends. The germline V gene encodes CDR1 LNHNV and CDR2 YYDKDF (reference sequence). CDR3 length equals 15 residues. CDR3: CATSRGGTGRVGYTF. As DNA, the CDR3 is TGTGCCACCAGCAGAGGAGGCACAGGGAGGGTTGGCTACACCTTC.

This chain links TRBV6-5 with TRBJ2-1; possibly TRBD1 for D (5 bases). Germline V gene sequence: CDR1 MNHEY, CDR2 SVGAGI. The CDR3 sequence is 14 residues long. V lost 6 bases and J 12 bases, leaving 21 bases between the germline ends. The chain's CDR3 is CASRPTITAQGQFF. CDR3 in DNA: TGTGCCAGCAGGCCTACTATAACAGCTCAGGGGCAGTTCTTC.

The chain couples TRBV5-1 to TRBJ1-4, with D perhaps matching TRBD1 (5 bases). CDR3 length: 15 residues. V lost 4 bases and J 5 bases, leaving 15 bases between the germline ends. The V gene's germline CDR1 is SGHRS and CDR2 YFSETQ. CDR3 DNA: TGCGCCAGCAGCGTCTACCTGGGGCCCAATGAAAAACTGTTTTTT. As protein: CASSVYLGPNEKLFF.

This chain joins TRBV30 and TRBJ1-2; perhaps TRBD1 as D (5 bases). The germline CDR1 and CDR2 sequences are GTSNPN and SVGIG (reference sequence). Trimming cost V 0 bases and J 3 bases, with 14 bases left between them. The CDR3 is 15 amino acids. The CDR3 nucleotides are TGTGCCTGGAGTGTACGGATTGGAGGGGACTATGGCTACACCTTC. Its translation: CAWSVRIGGDYGYTF.

Worth noting for this clone: Distinct nucleotide sequences in the sample also encode this CDR3. The chain recombines TRBV6-1 with TRBJ2-7; unclear D gene. The CDR3 sequence is 12 residues long. The V gene lost 3 bases and the J gene lost 4 bases, with 7 bases spanning the gap. Looked up from germline, CDR1 is MNHNS and CDR2 is SASEGT. CDR3 sequence reads: CASSEGFYEQYF. The CDR3 DNA is TGTGCCAGCAGTGAGGGGTTTTACGAGCAGTACTTC.

The genes are TRBV6-5 and TRBJ2-7, with 8 bases that match TRBD1. This CDR3 region has 15 residues. Germline V CDR1 and CDR2: MNHEY, SVGAGI. Trimming cost V 5 bases and J 1 base; bases outside gene matches: 7. In DNA form, the CDR3 reads TGTGCCAGCAGTCGGACAGGGTTAGGGTCCTACGAGCAGTACTTC. Translated, it gives CASSRTGLGSYEQYF.

This clone came up once. The chain is built from TRBV6-5 and TRBJ1-2, with TRBD1 identical over 8 bases. The J segment lost 8 bases and the V segment lost 2 bases, leaving 4 bases of the junction unmatched. This CDR3 has 13 residues. Germline CDR1 and CDR2: MNHEY and SVGAGI. The CDR3 sequence: CASSYRTGYGYTF. DNA of the CDR3: TGTGCCAGCAGTTACCGGACAGGGTACGGCTACACCTTC.

V and J are TRBV19 and TRBJ2-1; D possibly corresponds to TRBD2 (5 bases). Deletions cut 7 bases from V and 12 bases from J, with 22 bases between. In germline, CDR1 is LNHDA, CDR2 SQIVND (reference sequence). The CDR3 loop spans 14 amino acids. The CDR3 nucleotides are TGTGCCAGTAAAAGAAACTCCGGGATCCTCGTGCAGTTCTTC. Its translation is CASKRNSGILVQFF.

The gene calls are TRBV19 and TRBJ2-5; D is unresolved. Per germline, CDR1 LNHDA and CDR2 SQIVND (reference sequence). The CDR3 length is 14 residues. The V and J ends lost 5 bases and 2 bases respectively, with 12 bases between them. The CDR3: CASSSGPRQETQYF. The CDR3 nucleotides are TGTGCCAGTAGTTCCGGTCCGAGACAAGAGACCCAGTACTTC.

The chain combines TRBV5-5 with TRBJ2-2; possibly TRBD2 for D (6 bases). Germline CDR1 and CDR2: SGHKS and YYEKEE (reference sequence). The ends were cut back, 2 bases at V and 4 bases at J, with 15 bases in the middle. The length of the CDR3 is 16 residues. CDR3: CASSFLGGIGTGELFF. The CDR3 nucleotides read TGTGCCAGCAGCTTTCTGGGCGGGATCGGCACCGGGGAGCTGTTTTTT.

The chain recombines TRBV15 with TRBJ2-1; no clear D. Trimming removed 1 base from V and 9 bases from J, with 10 bases in between. Germline CDR1 reads LNHNV; CDR2 reads YYDKDF (reference sequence). This CDR3 comprises 13 residues. CDR3: CATSRGAFIEQFF. In DNA, the CDR3 is TGTGCCACCAGCAGAGGAGCATTTATTGAGCAGTTCTTC.

The chain combines TRBV5-6 with TRBJ2-4; D is unresolved. V lost 0 bases and J 0 bases, leaving 7 bases between the germline ends. The V gene's germline CDR1 is SGHDT and CDR2 YYEEEE. The CDR3 runs 15 residues. In DNA, the CDR3 is TGTGCCAGCAGCTTGGCACAGCTAGCCAAAAACATTCAGTACTTC. The encoded protein is CASSLAQLAKNIQYF. Filled out from reference TRBV5-6 and TRBJ2-4, the complete variable domain reads DAGVTQSPTHLIKTRGQQVTLRCSPKSGHDTVSWYQQALGQGPQFIFQYYEEEERQRGNFPDRFSGHQFPNYSSELNVNALLLGDSALYLCASSLAQLAKNIQYFGAGTRLSVL.

Remarks on this clone: The sample carries other DNA sequences with the same CDR3. The chain links TRBV5-1 to TRBJ2-1; no firm D call. CDR3 length: 11 residues. CDR1 SGHRS and CDR2 YFSETQ come from the germline V gene. V was pared by 4 bases and J by 5 bases, with 4 bases between. The CDR3: CASSMNNEQFF. The DNA for the CDR3 is TGCGCCAGCAGCATGAACAATGAGCAGTTCTTC.

This clone was recorded once. V gene TRBV10-3 combines with J gene TRBJ1-4; a possible D gene is TRBD1 (5 bases). This CDR3 region has 13 residues. V was trimmed by 6 bases and J by 3 bases, leaving 8 bases between them. The germline CDR1 and CDR2 sequences are ENHRY and SYGVKD. CDR3 protein: CAIRGTPNEKLFF. In nucleotides, the CDR3 is TGTGCCATCAGGGGGACCCCTAATGAAAAACTGTTTTTT.

V and J are TRBV6-1 and TRBJ1-1; TRBD1 matches 7 bases. The CDR3 sequence is 15 residues long. CDR1 MNHNS and CDR2 SASEGT come from the germline V gene. Germline trimming cut 6 bases from V and 0 bases from J; bases unmatched to any gene: 7. CDR3 sequence reads: CASRGGQLMNTEAFF. Here the CDR3 DNA reads TGTGCCAGCAGAGGGGGACAGCTTATGAACACTGAAGCTTTCTTT.

In the case of this clone: Other DNA sequences in this specimen translate into the identical CDR3. The chain links TRBV7-2 to TRBJ2-3; D is tentatively TRBD1 or TRBD2 (5 bases each). Germline CDR1 SGHTA, CDR2 FQGNSA. The ends were cut back, 5 bases at V and 4 bases at J, with 7 bases in the middle. The length of the CDR3 is 12 residues. CDR3 DNA: TGTGCCAGCAGCCGAGGGGCAGATACGCAGTATTTT. It yields the protein CASSRGADTQYF. Using reference TRBV7-2 and TRBJ2-3 for the parts outside the CDR3, the full variable domain is GAGVSQSPSNKVTEKGKDVELRCDPISGHTALYWYRQSLGQGLEFLIYFQGNSAPDKSGLPSDRFSAERTGGSVSTLTIQRTQQEDSAVYLCASSRGADTQYFGPGTRLTVL.

The chain employs TRBV6-1 and TRBJ1-6, with D unclear. Germline CDR1 is MNHNS and CDR2 is SASEGT. V was shortened by 1 base and J by 2 bases, with 3 bases between the two germline ends. CDR3 length: 14 amino acids. CDR3 DNA sequence: TGTGCCAGCAGTGAAGTCCCCTATAATTCACCCCTCCACTTT. It translates to CASSEVPYNSPLHF.

The chain uses TRBV7-9 and TRBJ2-3; 11 bases line up with TRBD2. The CDR3 sequence is 18 residues long. Trimming removed 4 bases from V and 3 bases from J; junction bases left unmatched: 12. Germline V lookup: CDR1 SEHNR, CDR2 FQNEAQ (reference sequence). In DNA, the CDR3 is TGTGCCAGCAGCTCTTCTTTCCAGAGGACTAGCGGGACAGATACGCAGTATTTT. Amino acids: CASSSSFQRTSGTDTQYF.

The chain joins TRBV9 to TRBJ2-7; 8 nucleotides match TRBD2. V was pared by 5 bases and J by 0 bases, with 10 bases of the junction left unmatched. CDR3 size: 16 residues. Per germline, CDR1 SGDLS and CDR2 YYNGEE. The CDR3 DNA sequence: TGTGCCAGCAGTAAGACTACGGGAGGGGGCTCCTACGAGCAGTACTTC. It is translated as CASSKTTGGGSYEQYF.

The gene calls are TRBV27 and TRBJ2-3; D not certain. Germline lookup yields CDR1 MNHEY and CDR2 SMNVEV (reference sequence). With 4 bases removed from V and 4 bases from J, the gap between germline ends came to 15 bases. The CDR3 has 15 residues. This CDR3 reads CASSYTTKGPDTQYF. The CDR3 DNA reads TGTGCCAGCAGTTACACAACCAAGGGCCCAGATACGCAGTATTTT.

The chain has TRBV30 and TRBJ1-2, with TRBD1 matching over 7 bases. There are 14 residues in the CDR3. Germline loops: CDR1 GTSNPN, CDR2 SVGIG (reference sequence). Losses at the gene ends were 0 bases for V and 8 bases for J; bases not matched to a gene: 9. CDR3 region: CAWSVDRVYQGYTF. In DNA form, the CDR3 reads TGTGCCTGGAGTGTTGACAGGGTGTATCAGGGCTACACCTTC.